These 27 T cell receptor beta chains were all obtained from the same sample, sequenced in a study of control samples from healthy donors and cancer patients. Sequencing was performed with immunoSEQ multiplex PCR; in TCRdb, only in-frame clones are kept and a portion is missing. The sample lists about 72,000 clones, approximately 92% occurring once. The specimen sequenced was blood. Receptors were obtained from a woman aged 55-70 years in good health.

The gene calls are TRBV3-1 (or the pseudogene TRBV3-2) and TRBJ1-1; no reliable D call. This CDR3 is built from 14 residues. CDR1 LGHDT and CDR2 YNNKEL come from the germline V gene (reference sequence). Trimming took 4 bases from V and 6 from J, leaving 15 bases between them. CDR3 DNA: TGTGCCAGCAGCCCCCGGACCGCGGAGGCTGAAGCTTTCTTT. It codes for CASSPRTAEAEAFF.

This sequence joins TRBV5-1 and TRBJ1-1; no firm D call. This CDR3 is 14 amino acids long. Germline lookup yields CDR1 SGHRS and CDR2 YFSETQ. The V end lost 0 bases, the J end lost 3 bases, and 9 bases lay between the germline ends. The CDR3, as DNA: TGCGCCAGCAGCTTGGTAGGATTGGACACTGAAGCTTTCTTT. Protein sequence: CASSLVGLDTEAFF. Together with reference TRBV5-1 and TRBJ1-1, the CDR3 gives the full variable domain: KAGVTQTPRYLIKTRGQQVTLSCSPISGHRSVSWYQQTPGQGLQFLFEYFSETQRNKGNFPGRFSGRQFSNSRSEMNVSTLELGDSALYLCASSLVGLDTEAFFGQGTRLTVV.

The chain couples TRBV30 to TRBJ2-3; 9 bases are shared with TRBD1. The CDR3 contains 15 residues. The J segment lost 6 bases and the V segment lost 3 bases, leaving 10 bases of the junction unmatched. From germline, CDR1 is GTSNPN and CDR2 SVGIG (reference sequence). DNA for the CDR3: TGTGCCTGGAGCGTTACTACAGGGGGCCCGGATACGCAGTATTTT. Translated: CAWSVTTGGPDTQYF. Drawing the rest from reference TRBV30 and TRBJ2-3, the complete variable domain is SQTIHQWPATLVQPVGSPLSLECTVEGTSNPNLYWYRQAAGRGLQLLFYSVGIGQISSEVPQNLSASRPQDRQFILSSKKLLLSDSGFYLCAWSVTTGGPDTQYFGPGTRLTVL.

J is TRBJ1-1 and V is TRBV18, with D maybe TRBD1 (5 bases). V gave up 1 base and J gave up 3 bases, with 12 bases separating them. Germline V CDR1 and CDR2: KGHSH, LQKENI. This CDR3 comprises 15 residues. CDR3 residues: CASSPRGGMDTEAFF. The CDR3 DNA follows: TGTGCCAGCTCACCACGTGGGGGGATGGACACTGAAGCTTTCTTT. Combining the CDR3 with reference TRBV18 and TRBJ1-1 gives the whole variable domain NAGVMQNPRHLVRRRGQEARLRCSPMKGHSHVYWYRQLPEEGLKFMVYLQKENIIDESGMPKERFSAEFPKEGPSILRIQQVVRGDSAAYFCASSPRGGMDTEAFFGQGTRLTVV.

This CDR3 reads CASSFPGQSYEQYF. In nucleotides, the CDR3 is TGTGCCAGCAGCTTCCCGGGACAGTCCTACGAGCAGTACTTC. This rearrangement joins TRBV5-8 to TRBJ2-7; 7 nucleotides align to TRBD1. CDR1 SGHTS and CDR2 YDEGEE come from the germline V gene. V shed 2 bases, J shed 1 base, and the junction held 3 bases outside the gene matches. CDR3 size: 14 residues.

V is TRBV7-6 and J is TRBJ1-3; D not resolved. Germline V lookup: CDR1 SGHVS, CDR2 FNYEAQ. The CDR3 contains 14 residues. V dropped 2 bases and J dropped 1 base, with 6 bases sitting between them. CDR3 sequence reads: CASSLSPSGNTIYF. The DNA of the CDR3 is TGTGCCAGCAGCTTATCTCCTTCTGGAAACACCATATATTTT.

There are a few counts of this clone. The chain couples TRBV10-3 to TRBJ1-3; D gene ambiguous. CDR1 and CDR2 from the germline V gene are ENHRY and SYGVKD. The CDR3 sequence is 14 residues long. V shed 3 bases and J shed 0 bases, with 6 bases lying between them. CDR3 coding DNA: TGTGCCATCAGTGATGAGCGCTCTGGAAACACCATATATTTT. Encoded protein: CAISDERSGNTIYF.

V and J are TRBV18 and TRBJ2-2; a weak D match, TRBD2 (5 bases). This CDR3 is 15 amino acids long. CDR1 KGHSH and CDR2 LQKENI come from the germline V gene. V lost 3 bases and J 1 base, leaving 9 bases between the germline ends. The CDR3 is CASSPNGVNTGELFF. CDR3 in DNA: TGTGCCAGCTCACCGAACGGGGTGAACACCGGGGAGCTGTTTTTT.

The chain uses TRBV13 and TRBJ1-2; no clear D. Per germline, CDR1 PRHDT and CDR2 FYEKMQ (reference sequence). V was trimmed by 4 bases and J by 4 bases, leaving 19 bases between them. The CDR3 extends over 16 amino acids. CDR3 region: CASSSPNSGGGYGYTF. In DNA form, the CDR3 reads TGTGCCAGCAGCTCCCCCAACTCAGGAGGCGGCTATGGCTACACCTTC.

The gene calls are TRBV11-3 and TRBJ2-3; D is unresolved. Trimming removed 4 bases at V and 8 bases at J, with 7 bases between. The CDR3 covers 11 residues. CDR1 is SGHNT, CDR2 YENEEA, per germline. Here the CDR3 reads CASSSLGTQYF. CDR3 DNA: TGTGCCAGCAGCTCCTTGGGTACGCAGTATTTT. The whole variable domain, remainder taken from reference TRBV11-3 and TRBJ2-3, is EAGVVQSPRYKIIEKKQPVAFWCNPISGHNTLYWYLQNLGQGPELLIRYENEEAVDDSQLPKDRFSAERLKGVDSTLKIQPAELGDSAVYLCASSSLGTQYFGPGTRLTVL.

The chain employs TRBV5-8 and TRBJ1-5; 9 positions agree with TRBD1. CDR1 SGHTS and CDR2 YDEGEE come from the germline V gene. The V and J ends lost 1 base and 5 bases, in that order; junction bases with no gene match: 7. The CDR3 contains 16 residues. Written as DNA, the CDR3 is TGTGCCAGCAGCTTGTCTACCGGGACAGGGTATCAGCCCCAGCATTTT. It is translated as CASSLSTGTGYQPQHF.

The CDR3 region is CASSRDRSYEQYF. The CDR3 DNA reads as TGTGCCAGCAGCCGGGACCGCTCCTACGAGCAGTACTTC. This sequence joins TRBV6-2 or TRBV6-3 and TRBJ2-7; D may match TRBD1 or TRBD2 (5 bases each). V was clipped by 6 bases and J by 0 bases, with 9 bases between them. Germline lookup yields CDR1 MNHEY and CDR2 SVGEGT. This CDR3 contains 13 residues.

The chain employs TRBV30 and TRBJ2-1; 7 bases are shared with TRBD2. The CDR3 has 15 amino acids. V shed 3 bases and J 6 bases; nucleotides not matched to a gene: 11. Germline assignment: CDR1 GTSNPN and CDR2 SVGIG (reference sequence). CDR3 in amino acids: CAWSPGGTNPNEQFF. CDR3 DNA: TGTGCCTGGAGCCCTGGAGGGACTAACCCCAATGAGCAGTTCTTC.

This chain connects TRBV28 to TRBJ1-2, with a tentative D call TRBD1 (6 bases). This CDR3 region has 15 residues. Germline values: CDR1 MDHEN, CDR2 SYDVKM. V lost 5 bases to trimming and J lost 4 bases, with 17 bases between them. The CDR3 region has the DNA TGTGCCAGCAGTCTCCTTGTTACAGGGAGCTATGGCTACACCTTC. Amino acids: CASSLLVTGSYGYTF.

The chain recombines TRBV28 with TRBJ2-7; 8 nucleotides agree with TRBD1. Germline-derived CDR1 and CDR2 are MDHEN and SYDVKM. The CDR3 is made up of 15 amino acids. V trimming: 5 bases; J trimming: 1 base; junction bases outside the gene matches: 7. CDR3 region: CASSVPGGASYEQYF. The CDR3 DNA reads as TGTGCCAGCAGTGTCCCAGGGGGCGCTTCCTACGAGCAGTACTTC. Based on the CDR3 plus reference TRBV28 and TRBJ2-7, the full variable domain is DVKVTQSSRYLVKRTGEKVFLECVQDMDHENMFWYRQDPGLGLRLIYFSYDVKMKEKGDIPEGYSVSREKKERFSLILESASTNQTSMYLCASSVPGGASYEQYFGPGTRLTVT.

A few counts support this clone. V usage is TRBV4-1 and J usage is TRBJ1-1; a weak D match, TRBD1 (6 bases). In germline, CDR1 is MGHRA, CDR2 YSYEKL. The germline V and J ends were trimmed by 1 base and 4 bases, with 13 bases remaining between them. The CDR3 length is 15 residues. The CDR3 sequence is CASSQGRGGFTEAFF. The CDR3 region has the DNA TGCGCCAGCAGCCAAGGGAGAGGGGGGTTCACTGAAGCTTTCTTT.

This sequence joins TRBV18 and TRBJ2-1; 9 bases fit TRBD2. This CDR3 is 15 amino acids long. After removal of 2 bases from V and 7 bases from J, the junction contained 6 bases not matched to a gene. Germline assignment: CDR1 KGHSH and CDR2 LQKENI. This chain's CDR3 is CASSPNGLAKNEQFF. The DNA of the CDR3 is TGTGCCAGCTCACCAAACGGACTAGCGAAGAATGAGCAGTTCTTC.

The V and J genes are TRBV29-1 and TRBJ2-2, with D unclear. This CDR3 is 13 amino acids long. Germline V lookup: CDR1 SQVTM, CDR2 ANQGSEA. The ends were cut back, 5 bases at V and 1 base at J, with 8 bases in the middle. The CDR3 region is CSVLWVNTGELFF. As DNA, the CDR3 is TGCAGCGTTCTCTGGGTGAACACCGGGGAGCTGTTTTTT.

The rearrangement uses TRBV10-2 and TRBJ2-1; perhaps TRBD2 as D (6 bases). This CDR3 contains 11 residues. Deletions cut 6 bases from V and 10 bases from J, with 10 bases between. CDR1 and CDR2 from the germline V gene are WSHSY and SAAADI. The CDR3: CASREGPEQFF. The CDR3 coding sequence is TGCGCCAGCAGGGAGGGACCCGAGCAGTTCTTC.

The chain uses TRBV18 and TRBJ2-3, with a possible D match to TRBD2 (6 bases). The V and J ends lost 3 bases and 3 bases respectively, with 13 bases between them. The CDR3 covers 15 residues. Germline V gene sequence: CDR1 KGHSH, CDR2 LQKENI. In nucleotides, the CDR3 is TGTGCCAGCTCACCCTGGGACTCCGGGACAGATACGCAGTATTTT. It yields the protein CASSPWDSGTDTQYF.

V usage is TRBV27 and J usage is TRBJ2-7; 8 positions match TRBD2. The trim removed 4 bases at V and 5 bases at J, leaving 4 bases unmatched. The CDR3 spans 13 residues. CDR1 is MNHEY, CDR2 SMNVEV, per germline (reference sequence). CDR3 amino acids: CASSSREGDEQYF. DNA for the CDR3: TGTGCCAGCAGTTCCCGGGAGGGCGACGAGCAGTACTTC.

This rearrangement joins TRBV28 to TRBJ1-4; TRBD1 matches 10 bases. J lost 6 bases, V lost 4 bases, and 2 bases had no gene match. This CDR3 region has 14 residues. Per the germline V gene, CDR1 is MDHEN and CDR2 is SYDVKM. The CDR3 region has the DNA TGTGCCAGCAGTTCCGGGACAGGGGATGAAAAACTGTTTTTT. The encoded protein is CASSSGTGDEKLFF.

This chain links TRBV7-2 with TRBJ1-3, with 11 bases matching TRBD1. This CDR3 has 16 residues. The germline V gene has CDR1 SGHTA and CDR2 FQGNSA. V lost 3 bases to trimming and J lost 4 bases; unmatched junction nucleotides: 5. CDR3 protein: CASSFWGTGGGNTIYF. CDR3 coding DNA: TGTGCCAGCAGCTTCTGGGGGACAGGGGGAGGAAACACCATATATTTT.

The chain has TRBV7-9 and TRBJ2-1, with 11 bases aligning to TRBD2. The CDR3 runs to 16 residues. The trim removed 2 bases at V and 7 bases at J, leaving 7 bases unmatched. Germline CDR1 and CDR2: SEHNR and FQNEAQ (reference sequence). The chain's CDR3 is CASSLRGLADINEQFF. In DNA, the CDR3 is TGTGCCAGCAGCTTAAGGGGACTAGCGGATATTAATGAGCAGTTCTTC. The variable domain in full, completed from reference TRBV7-9 and TRBJ2-1, reads DTGVSQNPRHKITKRGQNVTFRCDPISEHNRLYWYRQTLGQGPEFLTYFQNEAQLEKSRLLSDRFSAERPKGSFSTLEIQRTEQGDSAMYLCASSLRGLADINEQFFGPGTRLTVL.

The chain joins TRBV2 to TRBJ1-5; possible D gene TRBD1, 5 bases. V lost 7 bases and J 2 bases, leaving 15 bases between the germline ends. The CDR3 totals 15 residues. The germline V gene has CDR1 SNHLY and CDR2 FYNNEI. This chain's CDR3 is CASTTAGLGNQPQHF. The CDR3 bases are TGTGCCAGCACTACCGCAGGGTTAGGCAATCAGCCCCAGCATTTT.

The rearrangement links TRBV5-1 to TRBJ2-2; TRBD1 matches 9 bases. From germline, CDR1 is SGHRS and CDR2 YFSETQ. The junction had 4 bases not matched to a gene; V was cut back by 3 bases and J by 4 bases. This CDR3 comprises 15 residues. CDR3 sequence: CASSSQGAPTGELFF. The CDR3, as DNA: TGCGCCAGCAGCTCACAGGGGGCGCCCACCGGGGAGCTGTTTTTT.

The V call is TRBV6-4, the J call TRBJ2-3; TRBD1 agrees at 10 bases. CDR3 length: 16 residues. V dropped 7 bases and J dropped 2; count of bases not matched to a gene: 9. The germline V gene encodes CDR1 MRHNA and CDR2 SNTAGT. DNA of the CDR3: TGTGCCAGCAAAAGACAGGGGGCATCCCCCACAGATACGCAGTATTTT. Its protein product is CASKRQGASPTDTQYF.